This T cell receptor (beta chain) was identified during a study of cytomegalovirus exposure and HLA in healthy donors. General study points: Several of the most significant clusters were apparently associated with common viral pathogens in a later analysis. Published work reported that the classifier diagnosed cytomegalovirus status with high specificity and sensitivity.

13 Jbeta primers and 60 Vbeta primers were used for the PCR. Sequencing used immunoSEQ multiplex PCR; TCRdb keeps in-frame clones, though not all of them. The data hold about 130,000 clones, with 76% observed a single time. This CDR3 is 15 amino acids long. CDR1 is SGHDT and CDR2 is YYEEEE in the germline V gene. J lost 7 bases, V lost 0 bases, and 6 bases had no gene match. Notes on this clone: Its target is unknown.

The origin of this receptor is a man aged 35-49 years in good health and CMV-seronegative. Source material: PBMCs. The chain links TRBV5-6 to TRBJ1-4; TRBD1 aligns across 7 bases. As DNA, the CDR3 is TGTGCCAGCAGCTTGGCCTTGGCAGGGGGTGAAAAACTGTTTTTT. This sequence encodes CASSLALAGGEKLFF.